This T cell receptor (beta chain) was recorded in a study of vaccination and CD4 T cells after COVID-19. Study-wide background: The post-COVID samples were taken a median roughly 94 days after diagnosis, anywhere from 35 to 161. Study results and caveats: Only relatively few convalescent patients were studied, and early post-infection timepoints were not analyzed.

Notes on this clonotype: The antigen remains undetermined.

The treatment is: 10-day PBMC culture with coronavirus spike peptide pools or control peptides (ViraFEST assay). Germline loops: CDR1 DFQATT, CDR2 SNEGSKA (reference sequence). This CDR3 comprises 15 residues. J gave up 4 bases and V 5 bases, and 8 bases lay outside the gene matches. Cultured CD4+ T cell DNA was sequenced using the Oncomine TCR Beta short-read assay. From CD4+ T cells that had been cultured, genomic DNA was extracted. TCRdb reprocessed the PCR reads with MiXCR, giving one entry per CDR3 protein. There are under 9,000 distinct CDR3 sequences in the sample; 73% occur only once, and under 40% lies in the top ten.

The gene calls are TRBV20-1 and TRBJ2-3; 11 nucleotides align to TRBD2. The specimen sequenced was CD4+ T cells from blood, cultured in vitro. The clonotype originates from a human donor who had recovered from COVID-19. The CDR3 spells CSAPRLAGTADTQYF. CDR3 bases: TGCAGTGCTCCTCGACTAGCGGGAACGGCAGATACGCAGTATTTT.